Below, 6 T cell receptor beta chains from the same sample are listed, as sequenced in a study of T cell changes during pregnancy in multiple sclerosis (dated by TCRdb to between 2017 and 2020). Libraries were prepared through the immunoSEQ multiplex PCR assay. TCRdb took over this immuneACCESS table, retaining in-frame rearrangements with V and J assigned. Such tables are incomplete; in checked studies, under half of the missing clones stem from an unresolved V gene, and the remainder is unexplained. The sample table contains tens of thousands of clones; only one count was recorded for 90% of them. The top ten clones comprise 9.5% of the sample. The material was peripheral blood, obtained after pregnancy. The source of these receptors is a female donor in good health, enrolled as a control in a pregnancy study.

The J gene is TRBJ1-6, the V gene TRBV11-2; a weak D match, TRBD1 (6 bases). Looked up from germline, CDR1 is SGHAT and CDR2 is FQNNGV. Trimming stripped 5 bases from V and 9 bases from J, with 20 bases between. This CDR3 is built from 16 residues. This CDR3 reads CASSPPSGGRISPLHF. The CDR3 DNA sequence: TGTGCCAGCAGCCCACCCTCGGGGGGGCGGATTTCACCCCTCCACTTT.

This rearrangement joins TRBV5-1 to TRBJ1-2, with TRBD1 as a possible D gene (5 bases). The ends were cut back, 1 base at V and 7 bases at J, with 14 bases in the middle. CDR3 length: 14 residues. In germline, CDR1 is SGHRS, CDR2 YFSETQ. The CDR3 loop is CASSLMTGGGGYTF. The CDR3 DNA reads as TGCGCCAGCAGCTTGATGACGGGCGGGGGTGGCTACACCTTC.

This sequence joins TRBV18 and TRBJ2-3; D is undetermined. Germline V gives CDR1 KGHSH, CDR2 LQKENI. V was trimmed by 3 bases and J by 4 bases, leaving 8 bases between them. The CDR3 is made up of 13 amino acids. CDR3 DNA: TGTGCCAGCTCACCCCCGTTCCCAGATACGCAGTATTTT. This gives the protein CASSPPFPDTQYF.

This clone has a single count. This chain joins TRBV25-1 and TRBJ1-3; D may be TRBD1 (6 bases). V lost 3 bases, J lost 3 bases, and 12 bases lay in between. This CDR3 spans 15 amino acids. Germline CDR1 reads MGHDK; CDR2 reads SYGVNS. CDR3 protein: CASSELQGFGNTIYF. DNA for the CDR3: TGTGCCAGCAGTGAGCTACAGGGATTTGGAAACACCATATATTTT.

This clone was detected a few times. CDR3 protein: CASRHPEDSRYGYTF. The DNA of the CDR3 is TGTGCCAGCAGACACCCCGAGGACAGTCGCTATGGCTACACCTTC. The chain has TRBV27 and TRBJ1-2, with TRBD1 as a possible D gene (6 bases). Germline values: CDR1 MNHEY, CDR2 SMNVEV (reference sequence). The CDR3 totals 15 residues. Trimming took off 6 bases at V and 4 bases at J, with 18 bases between the two ends.

The V gene is TRBV7-6, the J gene TRBJ2-7, with TRBD1 matching over 7 bases. With 5 bases clipped from V and 0 bases from J, the junction kept 13 bases outside the gene matches. CDR1 and CDR2 (germline): SGHVS, FNYEAQ. This CDR3 is 17 amino acids long. The DNA for the CDR3 is TGTGCCAGCAGCCGGCCGAGAGGGGACAGCAGCTCCTACGAGCAGTACTTC. Translating it yields CASSRPRGDSSSYEQYF.